These 21 T cell receptor beta chains share one sample of origin, sequenced in a study of patients and donors after allogeneic stem cell transplantation (dated by TCRdb to about 2020). The library was produced with RT-PCR. The instrument given in TCRdb is NextSeq 550. Through fastp at Q25 and MiXCR, TCRdb rebuilt clones from the public reads, retaining in-frame beta chains. Rows matching on CDR3 protein sequence are summarized as one entry with the most common DNA and genes. A total of tens of thousands of distinct CDR3 sequences appear in this sample, roughly 52% of them only once. Approximately 60% of the sample is taken by the ten largest. The sequenced material came from blood, either unsorted or a sorted T cell fraction (not recorded which). The receptors shown here come from a human donor who was either an allogeneic HSCT recipient or a stem cell or donor lymphocyte infusion donor (not recorded which). It is not recorded whose cells these are; they may come from a transplant donor.

Only a few counts were recorded for this clonotype. The CDR3 region is CSARIEYTNTEAFF. Written as DNA, the CDR3 is TGCAGTGCTAGAATTGAGTACACGAACACTGAAGCTTTCTTT. The chain carries TRBV20-1 and TRBJ1-1; D is undetermined. Germline V CDR1 and CDR2: DFQATT, SNEGSKA (reference sequence). This CDR3 is 14 amino acids long. With 2 bases removed from V and 1 base from J, the gap between germline ends came to 11 bases.

The chain has TRBV6-2 or TRBV6-3 and TRBJ1-5; D gene unclear. Between the trimmed V and J ends, which lost 3 bases and 3 bases, there was a span of 15 bases. From germline, CDR1 is MNHEY and CDR2 SVGEGT. This CDR3 has 16 residues. CDR3 coding DNA: TGTGCCAGCAGTTATAAACACTGGAAGTACAATCAGCCCCAGCATTTT. Translating gives CASSYKHWKYNQPQHF.

The gene calls are TRBV12-3 or TRBV12-4 and TRBJ1-2; D remains ambiguous. CDR3 length: 13 residues. The ends were cut back, 6 bases at V and 7 bases at J, with 15 bases in the middle. This chain's CDR3 is CASSLGRNLGYTF. In DNA form, the CDR3 reads TGTGCCAGCAGCCTTGGACGGAACCTTGGCTACACCTTC.

This clonotype was seen more than once but under ten times. This sequence joins TRBV20-1 and TRBJ1-2, with a weak D call TRBD1 (6 bases). This CDR3 contains 12 residues. Germline CDR1 and CDR2: DFQATT and SNEGSKA (reference sequence). The CDR3 coding sequence is TGCAGCTGCTCCGAGGGGGTAAAGGGCTACACCTTC. Protein sequence: CSCSEGVKGYTF.

The V gene is TRBV7-2, the J gene TRBJ2-5, with 8 bases lining up with TRBD1. Germline CDR1 reads SGHTA; CDR2 reads FQGNSA. This CDR3 contains 15 residues. With 5 bases clipped from V and 5 bases from J, the junction kept 10 bases outside the gene matches. The chain's CDR3 is CASSPGQGRLETQYF. The CDR3 coding sequence is TGTGCCAGCAGCCCCGGACAGGGAAGATTGGAGACCCAGTACTTC.

This clonotype was seen a handful of times. The chain combines TRBV7-2 with TRBJ1-5; TRBD1 is a possible D gene (6 bases). Germline V gene data show CDR1 as SGHTA and CDR2 as FQGNSA. Trimming took off 4 bases at V and 3 bases at J, with 10 bases between the two ends. The CDR3 loop spans 14 amino acids. As DNA, the CDR3 is TGTGCCAGCAGCTCTGACAGGCACAATCAGCCCCAGCATTTT. Protein product: CASSSDRHNQPQHF.

This clonotype came up once. The chain employs TRBV12-3 or TRBV12-4 and TRBJ1-1; D gene uncertain. Trimming removed 3 bases from V and 11 bases from J, with 19 bases in between. This CDR3 contains 14 residues. The CDR3 is CASSFVITEIVAFF. The CDR3 DNA reads as TGTGCCAGCAGTTTCGTAATTACGGAGATTGTGGCTTTCTTT.

V is TRBV18 and J is TRBJ2-1; TRBD1 matches 7 bases. The CDR3 is 15 residues long. Germline trimming cut 3 bases from V and 2 bases from J; bases unmatched to any gene: 4. Germline assignment: CDR1 KGHSH and CDR2 LQKENI. The CDR3 is CASSPSGTAYNEQFF. DNA for the CDR3: TGTGCCAGCTCACCCTCCGGGACAGCCTACAATGAGCAGTTCTTC.

This clonotype was observed once. The gene calls are TRBV9 and TRBJ2-7; no clear D gene. The germline V gene has CDR1 SGDLS and CDR2 YYNGEE. With 4 bases removed from V and 2 bases from J, the gap between germline ends came to 13 bases. The CDR3 sequence is 14 residues long. The CDR3 coding sequence is TGTGCCAGCAGCCCCCCCCCTCCGGCCTACGAGCAGTACTTC. Its translation: CASSPPPPAYEQYF.

This clonotype was counted a few times. The chain uses TRBV6-5 and TRBJ1-1, with D uncertain. V lost 6 bases and J lost 2, with 13 bases in between. Germline V gene sequence: CDR1 MNHEY, CDR2 SVGAGI. The CDR3 has 14 amino acids. For the CDR3, the DNA is TGTGCCAGCAGCCTCCACCAGGCTAACACTGAAGCTTTCTTT. Translating gives CASSLHQANTEAFF.

A single count supports this clonotype. CDR3 DNA sequence: TGCAGTGCAGAACTAGCGGGAAGCTACAATGAGCAGTTCTTC. This codes for CSAELAGSYNEQFF. The rearrangement uses TRBV20-1 and TRBJ2-1; 10 bases are shared with TRBD2. From germline, CDR1 is DFQATT and CDR2 SNEGSKA (reference sequence). V lost 6 bases to trimming and J lost 3 bases; unmatched junction nucleotides: 5. The length of the CDR3 is 14 residues.

J is TRBJ1-4 and V is TRBV12-3 or TRBV12-4; perhaps TRBD1 as D (5 bases). V gave up 4 bases and J gave up 7 bases, with 13 bases separating them. The CDR3 sequence is 14 residues long. This CDR3 is CASSYYGAGEKLFF. Written as DNA, the CDR3 is TGTGCCAGCAGTTATTACGGGGCAGGTGAAAAACTGTTTTTT.

In this sample, this clonotype turned up a few times. Its ends do not fully match the called genes, so a read error is possible. The chain links TRBV7-7 to TRBJ2-7; a weak D match, TRBD2 (6 bases). The CDR3 runs 15 residues. Per the germline V gene, CDR1 is SSHAT and CDR2 is FNYEAQ (reference sequence). The CDR3 protein is CASSPHLPGEGEQYF. The CDR3 nucleotides are TGTGCTAGCAGCCCGCACCTCCCGGGAGAGGGCGAGCAGTACTTC. Supplemented by reference TRBV7-7 and TRBJ2-7, the full variable domain reads GAGVSQSPRYKVTKRGQDVTLRCDPISSHATLYWYQQALGQGPEFLTYFNYEAQPDKSGLPSDRFSAERPEGSISTLTIQRTEQRDSAMYRCASSPHLPGEGEQYFGPGTRLTVT.

The chain employs TRBV4-1 and TRBJ1-1; 8 positions match TRBD1. V shed 3 bases, J shed 0 bases, and the junction held 12 bases outside the gene matches. The CDR3 is 18 residues long. Germline assignment: CDR1 MGHRA and CDR2 YSYEKL. CDR3 region: CASSHKRDAGGMNTEAFF. In DNA form, the CDR3 reads TGCGCCAGCAGCCACAAAAGGGACGCAGGGGGCATGAACACTGAAGCTTTCTTT.

The chain links TRBV12-3 or TRBV12-4 to TRBJ1-6; no definite D call. This CDR3 is built from 16 residues. The V end was cut by 1 base, the J end by 10 bases, with 17 bases between. CDR3 DNA sequence: TGTGCCAGCAGTTTAGGGTCCCGGAGTGCGGGATCACCCCTCCACTTT. It yields the protein CASSLGSRSAGSPLHF.

Of note for this clonotype: One end of the junction is discordant with germline, which a read error may explain. V is TRBV28 and J is TRBJ2-5; TRBD2 might be the D (5 bases). Germline CDR1 and CDR2: MDHEN and SYDVKM. The CDR3 contains 12 residues. The CDR3 spells CASSSQRPAEHF. The CDR3 DNA reads as TGTGCCAGCAGTTCTCAGCGACCAGCGGAACACTTC. Full variable domain (rest looked up from reference TRBV28 and TRBJ2-5): DVKVTQSSRYLVKRTGEKVFLECVQDMDHENMFWYRQDPGLGLRLIYFSYDVKMKEKGDIPEGYSVSREKKERFSLILESASTNQTSMYLCASSSQRPAEHFGPGTRLLVL.

The chain recombines TRBV16 with TRBJ1-2; D call uncertain. This CDR3 is 15 amino acids long. Germline V gene data show CDR1 as KGHSY and CDR2 as FQNENV. The V gene lost 4 bases and the J gene lost 3 bases, with 15 bases spanning the gap. The CDR3 region has the DNA TGTGCCAGCAGCCTCGACCAAAGGAAGTACTATGGCTACACCTTC. This encodes CASSLDQRKYYGYTF. Combining the CDR3 with reference TRBV16 and TRBJ1-2 gives the whole variable domain GEEVAQTPKHLVRGEGQKAKLYCAPIKGHSYVFWYQQVLKNEFKFLISFQNENVFDETGMPKERFSAKCLPNSPCSLEIQATKLEDSAVYFCASSLDQRKYYGYTFGSGTRLTVV.

Note on this clonotype: No conserved phenylalanine or tryptophan ends this CDR3, so it is likely a read error. The DNA is omitted, as the CDR3 cannot be located on it reliably, and the CDR3 follows TCRdb's listing. This chain joins TRBV7-3 and TRBJ2-5; the table's D call of TRBD2 was not tested on the DNA. Termini included, the CDR3 measures 9 amino acids. In germline, CDR1 is SGHTA, CDR2 FQGTGA. CDR3: CASSPQEGL.

This rearrangement joins TRBV7-9 to TRBJ1-2, with D possibly matching TRBD1 (5 bases). CDR3 length equals 12 residues. Germline V lookup: CDR1 SEHNR, CDR2 FQNEAQ (reference sequence). V was trimmed by 4 bases and J by 5 bases, leaving 8 bases between them. The CDR3 bases are TGTGCCAGCAGCTCACAGGCGTATGGCTACACCTTC. This sequence encodes CASSSQAYGYTF.

The rearrangement uses TRBV4-1 and TRBJ1-2; tentatively, D is TRBD1 (6 bases). Germline loops: CDR1 MGHRA, CDR2 YSYEKL. The CDR3 runs 14 residues. The V gene lost 1 base and the J gene lost 6 bases, with 12 bases spanning the gap. The CDR3 nucleotides are TGCGCCAGCAGCCAAGTAACAGGGACCAATGGCTACACCTTC. It encodes CASSQVTGTNGYTF.

This chain uses TRBV20-1 with TRBJ1-1, with 9 bases lining up with TRBD1. J was trimmed by 0 bases and V by 6 bases; bases with no gene match: 11. The CDR3 spans 16 residues. Looked up from germline, CDR1 is DFQATT and CDR2 is SNEGSKA (reference sequence). The CDR3 protein is CSAYRDRVLLNTEAFF. The CDR3 nucleotides read TGCAGTGCGTACCGGGACAGGGTCCTTCTGAACACTGAAGCTTTCTTT.